The TCR beta chain under discussion was sequenced for a study of long-term antiretroviral therapy in people with HIV. They ran version v3.0 of the immunoSEQ assay at survey level. The protocol was immunoSEQ multiplex PCR, while the TCRdb copy is restricted to in-frame clones and leaves out a portion. The sample records over 40,000 clones, 94% being singletons. The germline V gene encodes CDR1 SGHVS and CDR2 FNYEAQ. V lost 1 base and J lost 7; bases outside the gene matches: 5. The CDR3 consists of 15 residues. This clone was recorded only once. The chain has TRBV7-6 and TRBJ2-7, with 12 bases aligning to TRBD1. This receptor was taken from a man aged 25-45 years with HIV. Specimen: unsorted PBMCs, collected 9.2 years after starting antiretroviral therapy. The CDR3 protein is CASSLVGQGAEEQYF. In DNA, the CDR3 is TGTGCCAGCAGCTTAGTGGGACAGGGGGCGGAAGAGCAGTACTTC.